This TCR beta chain comes out of a study of beta chain features in type 1 diabetes. Findings of the study overall: Researchers report that Type 1 diabetes patients had moderately but significantly shorter TCRB CDR3s across all four CD4+ subsets.

This clone has a handful of counts. Its antigen is as yet unknown. The entirety of the isolated RNA underwent reverse transcription, so expressed TCRB transcripts were sequenced. Data came from immunoSEQ multiplex PCR; TCRdb stores just in-frame clones and leaves some out. The repertoire holds 93,000 or so clones, 25% to 35% seen once, with less than 0.65% in the top ten. This clonotype was obtained from a woman between 18 and 29 years old with type 1 diabetes. What was sequenced was central memory CD4+ T cells from blood.

The CDR3 loop is CASSLQGDLYVRQFF. CDR3 DNA: TGTGCCAGCAGTTTACAGGGGGATTTGTACGTTAGGCAGTTCTTC. The chain has TRBV6-1 and TRBJ2-1; 8 bases are shared with TRBD1. This CDR3 spans 15 amino acids. CDR1 and CDR2 from the germline V gene are MNHNS and SASEGT. V was pared by 5 bases and J by 12 bases, with 15 bases of the junction left unmatched.